A single sample is the source of the 5 T cell receptor beta chains below, sequenced in a study of blood T cell repertoires in COVID-19. The method was immunoSEQ multiplex PCR; TCRdb's version includes in-frame clones alone and lacks a portion of them. The table lists around 170,000 clones, approximately 80% of them singletons. The material sequenced was PBMCs or T cells enriched from blood (not recorded which). These receptors all come from a man aged 55 to 70 who had been exposed to COVID-19.

A few counts support this clone. The chain combines TRBV30 with TRBJ2-1; no definite D call. The CDR3 spans 10 residues. Trimming took off 5 bases at V and 8 bases at J, with 7 bases between the two ends. CDR1 GTSNPN and CDR2 SVGIG come from the germline V gene (reference sequence). CDR3 DNA: TGTGCCTGGGACGGAGATGAGCAGTTCTTC. This encodes CAWDGDEQFF.

The rearrangement links TRBV5-4 to TRBJ2-2; TRBD2 matches 7 bases. The CDR3 has 15 residues. The ends lost 5 bases at V and 4 bases at J; junction bases unmatched: 8. Germline loops: CDR1 SGHNT, CDR2 YYREEE (reference sequence). The CDR3 DNA reads TGTGCCAGCAGAGGGGCGGGGGTCGGCACCGGGGAGCTGTTTTTT. It specifies CASRGAGVGTGELFF.

The sample holds one count of this clone. J is TRBJ1-1 and V is TRBV30, with TRBD1 identical over 8 bases. The CDR3 is 14 amino acids. V lost 4 bases to trimming and J lost 5 bases; unmatched junction nucleotides: 9. CDR1 and CDR2 (germline): GTSNPN, SVGIG (reference sequence). CDR3 nucleotides: TGTGCCTGGAACCCACTCCAGGGGGCTACTGAAGCTTTCTTT. This gives the protein CAWNPLQGATEAFF.

This chain uses TRBV6-6 with TRBJ1-2; tentatively, D is TRBD1 (5 bases). The CDR3 spans 16 residues. The V end lost 0 bases, the J end lost 8 bases, and 19 bases lay between the germline ends. CDR1 and CDR2 from the germline V gene are MNHNY and SVGAGI (reference sequence). CDR3 loop: CASSYSSRAVGEGYTF. Written as DNA, the CDR3 is TGTGCCAGCAGTTACTCGAGCAGGGCGGTCGGTGAGGGCTACACCTTC.

This clone was seen a single time. The chain has TRBV6-5 and TRBJ1-3; D perhaps matches TRBD1 (6 bases). CDR3 length: 15 residues. From germline, CDR1 is MNHEY and CDR2 SVGAGI. V shed 8 bases and J shed 3 bases, with 17 bases lying between them. The CDR3 loop reads CASSRLGTNGNTIYF. The CDR3 bases are TGTGCCAGCTCCAGGCTCGGGACAAATGGAAACACCATATATTTT.